This T cell receptor (beta chain) originates from a study of T cells after yellow fever vaccination. Overall study: Preparation of the low-cell-number fractions used SMART-Seq v4 Ultra Low Input.

CDR3 length: 15 amino acids. Germline assignment: CDR1 MNHNS and CDR2 SASEGT. Study results and caveats: Some clonotypes, a small share, were shared between CD4 and CD8 compartments. Detected again after the booster were most primary-vaccination clones, at 95% to 98% CD4 and approximately 85% CD8.

5'RACE template switching added a universal primer site and UMIs to TCR cDNA. From the 5' RACE reads, TCRdb called clonotypes with MiXCR, one entry per CDR3 protein. The data hold 450,000 to 650,000 distinct CDR3 sequences, with 21% observed a single time. This clonotype was recorded a few times. Antigen specificity is unknown. At one of its ends the junction is not consistent with the germline gene, which may arise from a read error. This TCR was recovered from a man aged 18 to 30 who received the YFV17D yellow fever vaccine. The chain is built from TRBV6-1 and TRBJ1-6, with TRBD1 identical over 9 bases. Sequenced material: PBMCs, taken around 3 weeks after the first yellow fever vaccination. This CDR3 is CASSPLDRGSSTLHF. DNA of the CDR3: TGTGCCAGCAGTCCGCTTGACAGGGGGAGTTCAACCCTCCACTTT.